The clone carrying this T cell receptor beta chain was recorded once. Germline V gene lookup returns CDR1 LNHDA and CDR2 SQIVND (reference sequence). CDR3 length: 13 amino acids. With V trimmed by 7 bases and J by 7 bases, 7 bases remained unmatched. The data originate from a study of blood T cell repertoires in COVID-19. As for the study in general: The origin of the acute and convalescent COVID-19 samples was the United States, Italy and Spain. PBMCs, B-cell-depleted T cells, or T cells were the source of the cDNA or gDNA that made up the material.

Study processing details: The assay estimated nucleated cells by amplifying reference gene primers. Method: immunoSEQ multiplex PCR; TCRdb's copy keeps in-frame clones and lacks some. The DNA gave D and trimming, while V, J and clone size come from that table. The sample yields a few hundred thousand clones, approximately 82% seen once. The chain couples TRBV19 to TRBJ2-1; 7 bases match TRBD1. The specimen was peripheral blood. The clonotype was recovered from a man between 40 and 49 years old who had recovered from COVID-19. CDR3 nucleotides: TGTGCCAGTAACAGGGGAGAGGGGAATGAGCAGTTCTTC. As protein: CASNRGEGNEQFF.